This TCR beta chain was sequenced for a study of cytomegalovirus exposure and HLA in healthy donors. Study-wide results and caveats: Researchers catalogued about 150 TCR beta chains as cytomegalovirus-associated. Accurate prediction of most subjects' HLA-A and HLA-B alleles from TCR beta sequences was reported.

Comment on this clone: What it binds is unknown.

PCR was performed using 60 Vbeta and 13 Jbeta primers. The data were produced by immunoSEQ multiplex PCR, yet TCRdb's version contains in-frame clones alone and is incomplete. The sample lists over 150,000 clones, 87% occurring once. The clonotype comes from a woman younger than 45 in good health and CMV-seronegative. Sequenced input: PBMCs.

DNA of the CDR3: TGTGCCAGCTCATCGTTGACAGGATCCGGTGAGCAGTTCTTC. Translating it yields CASSSLTGSGEQFF. The V call is TRBV18, the J call TRBJ2-1, with D possibly being TRBD1 (6 bases). Germline V gene sequence: CDR1 KGHSH, CDR2 LQKENI. V gave up 5 bases and J gave up 9 bases, with 17 bases separating them. The CDR3 extends over 14 amino acids.